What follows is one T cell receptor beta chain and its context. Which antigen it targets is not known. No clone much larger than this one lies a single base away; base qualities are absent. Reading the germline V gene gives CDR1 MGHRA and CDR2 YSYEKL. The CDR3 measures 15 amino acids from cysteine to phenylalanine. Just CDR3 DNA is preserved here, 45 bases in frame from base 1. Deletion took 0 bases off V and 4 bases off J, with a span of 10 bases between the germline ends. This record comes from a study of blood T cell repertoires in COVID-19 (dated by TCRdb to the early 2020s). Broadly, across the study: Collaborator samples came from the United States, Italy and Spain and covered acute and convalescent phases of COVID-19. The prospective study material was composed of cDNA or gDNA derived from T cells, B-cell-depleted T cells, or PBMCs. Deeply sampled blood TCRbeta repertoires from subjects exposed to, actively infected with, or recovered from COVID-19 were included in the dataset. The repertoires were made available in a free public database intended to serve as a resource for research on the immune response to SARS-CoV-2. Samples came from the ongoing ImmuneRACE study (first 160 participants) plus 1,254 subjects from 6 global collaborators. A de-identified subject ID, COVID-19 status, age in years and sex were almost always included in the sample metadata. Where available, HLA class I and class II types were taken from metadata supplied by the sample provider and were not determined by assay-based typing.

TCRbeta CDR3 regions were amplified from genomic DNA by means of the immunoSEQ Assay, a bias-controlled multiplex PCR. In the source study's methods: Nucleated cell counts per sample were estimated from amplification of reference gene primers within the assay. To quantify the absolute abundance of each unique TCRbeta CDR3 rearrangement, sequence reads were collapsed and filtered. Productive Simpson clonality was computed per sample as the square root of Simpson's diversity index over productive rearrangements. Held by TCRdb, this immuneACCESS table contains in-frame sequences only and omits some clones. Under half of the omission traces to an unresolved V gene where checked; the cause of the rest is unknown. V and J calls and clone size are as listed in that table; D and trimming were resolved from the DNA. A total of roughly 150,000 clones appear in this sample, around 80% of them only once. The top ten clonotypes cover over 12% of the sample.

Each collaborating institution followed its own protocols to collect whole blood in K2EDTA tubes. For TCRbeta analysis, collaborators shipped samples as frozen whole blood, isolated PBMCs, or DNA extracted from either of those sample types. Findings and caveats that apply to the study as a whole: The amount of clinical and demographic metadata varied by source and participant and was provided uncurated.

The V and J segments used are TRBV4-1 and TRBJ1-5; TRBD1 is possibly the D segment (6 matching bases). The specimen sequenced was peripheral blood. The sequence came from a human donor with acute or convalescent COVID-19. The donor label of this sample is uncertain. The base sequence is TGCGCCAGCAGCCAAGAAGGGGGGGCTAATCAGCCCCAGCATTTT. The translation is CASSQEGGANQPQHF.